This T cell receptor (beta chain) was recorded in a study of control samples from healthy donors and cancer patients. Turning to this clone: Other nucleotide sequences in the sample specify the same CDR3.

This CDR3 comprises 14 residues. CDR1 and CDR2 (germline): KGHSH, LQKENI. V shed 2 bases and J shed 0 bases, with 5 bases lying between them. Assay: immunoSEQ multiplex PCR; the TCRdb copy retains only in-frame clones and omits some. This sample has some 110,000 clones; 83% occur once, and the top ten carry about 12%. The TCR sequence derives from a woman in her forties or fifties in good health. The sequencing sample was made of blood. The rearrangement links TRBV18 to TRBJ1-3; unclear D gene. CDR3 nucleotides: TGTGCCAGCTCACCAGGGTCCTCTGGAAACACCATATATTTT. Residues: CASSPGSSGNTIYF.